The next 25 T cell receptor beta chains were all read from a single sample in a study of T cells after yellow fever vaccination. Each CDR3 protein is one row after TCRdb ran MiXCR on the 5' RACE reads. The table shows over 150,000 distinct CDR3 sequences, with roughly 6.2% occurring only once. The sequences come from CD4+ T cells sorted from PBMCs, collected on the day of the first yellow fever vaccination. The receptors originated from a man in his late teens or twenties who received the YFV17D yellow fever vaccine.

A note on this clonotype: One base away lies a much larger clone, so this may be a sequencing read error. V is TRBV4-2 and J is TRBJ2-1; TRBD1 aligns across 7 bases. This CDR3 is built from 15 residues. From germline, CDR1 is LGHNA and CDR2 YNFKEQ. The CDR3 loop is CTSSQEQGSYNEQFF. Written as DNA, the CDR3 is TGTACCAGCAGCCAAGAACAGGGGTCCTACAATGAGCAGTTCTTC.

This clonotype qualifies as medium-sized (0.01 to 0.1%). The rearrangement links TRBV7-2 to TRBJ2-2; 7 bases are shared with TRBD1. This CDR3 region has 16 residues. The junction had 2 bases not matched to a gene; V was cut back by 1 base and J by 0 bases. Germline V lookup: CDR1 SGHTA, CDR2 FQGNSA. The CDR3 protein is CASSLVGGANTGELFF. The CDR3 bases are TGTGCCAGCAGCTTAGTAGGGGGCGCGAACACCGGGGAGCTGTTTTTT.

This clonotype was seen repeatedly, ten times or more. The rearrangement joins TRBV10-1 to TRBJ2-7, with 8 bases aligning to TRBD1. The J segment lost 5 bases and the V segment lost 3 bases, leaving 9 bases of the junction unmatched. Germline values: CDR1 WNHNN, CDR2 SYGVQD (reference sequence). The CDR3 length is 15 residues. The CDR3 coding sequence is TGCGCCAGCAGTGATACAGCAGGGGGCCTCAACGAGCAGTACTTC. Protein: CASSDTAGGLNEQYF.

This clonotype was counted a few times. V is TRBV5-1 and J is TRBJ2-5; tentative D call: TRBD2 (5 bases). The CDR3 spans 14 residues. CDR1 and CDR2 (germline): SGHRS, YFSETQ. V was pared by 10 bases and J by 5 bases, with 21 bases between. The CDR3 protein is CASRLGVRVETQYF. The CDR3 nucleotides read TGCGCCTCAAGGCTCGGGGTCCGCGTCGAGACCCAGTACTTC.

The chain carries TRBV2 and TRBJ2-5, with D hard to call. The CDR3 is 13 residues long. Germline V gene data show CDR1 as SNHLY and CDR2 as FYNNEI. The ends were cut back, 4 bases at V and 2 bases at J, with 8 bases in the middle. CDR3 sequence: CASSVGRQETQYF. CDR3 bases: TGTGCCAGCAGTGTAGGTCGGCAAGAGACCCAGTACTTC. The full variable domain, rest sourced from reference TRBV2 and TRBJ2-5, is EPEVTQTPSHQVTQMGQEVILRCVPISNHLYFYWYRQILGQKVEFLVSFYNNEISEKSEIFDDQFSVERPDGSNFTLKIRSTKLEDSAMYFCASSVGRQETQYFGPGTRLLVL.

This clonotype has more than one count but fewer than ten. The chain carries TRBV6-2 or TRBV6-3 and TRBJ2-5, with D possibly TRBD2 on 5 matching bases. V was clipped by 5 bases and J by 4 bases, with 17 bases between them. The germline CDR1 and CDR2 sequences are MNHEY and SVGEGT. The length of the CDR3 is 15 residues. The CDR3 DNA reads as TGTGCCAGCAGTACCCCGGGGTTGCCTAGAGAGACCCAGTACTTC. It encodes CASSTPGLPRETQYF.

The rearrangement links TRBV12-3 or TRBV12-4 to TRBJ2-3; D is ambiguous. This CDR3 has 15 amino acids. Trimming took off 2 bases at V and 4 bases at J, with 13 bases between the two ends. CDR3 DNA sequence: TGTGCCAGCAGTTTATCAGCGACCGTCGCAGATACGCAGTATTTT. Its protein product is CASSLSATVADTQYF.

This clonotype has a count of ten or more. This sequence joins TRBV7-2 and TRBJ2-1, with D hard to call. The V end was cut by 5 bases, the J end by 8 bases, with 16 bases between. CDR3 length equals 14 residues. The germline V gene has CDR1 SGHTA and CDR2 FQGNSA. The DNA of the CDR3 is TGTGCCAGCAGCATTGTACCGTTGGTCGATGAGCAGTTCTTC. Translation gives CASSIVPLVDEQFF.

This clonotype showed up many times. The chain combines TRBV7-2 with TRBJ2-1, with D possibly matching TRBD2 (5 bases). The length of the CDR3 is 13 residues. Trimming took off 5 bases at V and 12 bases at J, with 17 bases between the two ends. Germline values: CDR1 SGHTA, CDR2 FQGNSA. Here the CDR3 DNA reads TGTGCCAGCAGCCCCTTTACTAGTTCTGTGCAGTTCTTC. Translation gives CASSPFTSSVQFF. The variable domain in full, with the rest retrieved from reference TRBV7-2 and TRBJ2-1, is GAGVSQSPSNKVTEKGKDVELRCDPISGHTALYWYRQSLGQGLEFLIYFQGNSAPDKSGLPSDRFSAERTGGSVSTLTIQRTQQEDSAVYLCASSPFTSSVQFFGPGTRLTVL.

The chain uses TRBV20-1 and TRBJ2-1; 8 bases agree with TRBD2. The J segment lost 2 bases and the V segment lost 5 bases, leaving 8 bases of the junction unmatched. Germline V gene sequence: CDR1 DFQATT, CDR2 SNEGSKA (reference sequence). The CDR3 is 15 residues long. This CDR3 is CSAAGGVNPYNEQFF. CDR3 nucleotides: TGCAGTGCTGCCGGGGGGGTTAACCCCTACAATGAGCAGTTCTTC.

Ten or more counts support this clonotype. The chain couples TRBV5-4 to TRBJ2-3; 9 positions agree with TRBD2. Germline V gives CDR1 SGHNT, CDR2 YYREEE (reference sequence). Germline trimming cut 1 base from V and 5 bases from J; bases unmatched to any gene: 5. The CDR3 length is 15 residues. The CDR3 DNA reads as TGTGCCAGCAGCTTGTCTAGCGGGGAAGGAGATACGCAGTATTTT. Protein: CASSLSSGEGDTQYF.

This clonotype was detected only once. The chain has TRBV5-8 and TRBJ2-2; TRBD1 agrees at 9 bases. The germline V gene encodes CDR1 SGHTS and CDR2 YDEGEE. This CDR3 has 17 residues. Trimming cost V 9 bases and J 3 bases; bases outside gene matches: 15. CDR3 coding DNA: TGTGCCATGGGCCCCGGGCTCCGGGACAGGGACACCGGGGAGCTGTTTTTT. Its translation: CAMGPGLRDRDTGELFF.

The J gene is TRBJ2-2, the V gene TRBV6-1; D may match TRBD1 or TRBD2 (7 bases each). This CDR3 has 16 residues. Germline-derived CDR1 and CDR2 are MNHNS and SASEGT. V gave up 8 bases and J gave up 4 bases, with 20 bases separating them. Here the CDR3 DNA reads TGTGCCAGCTGGGGAGGGGGCAATTCGGGCACCGGGGAGCTGTTTTTT. Protein product: CASWGGGNSGTGELFF.

This clonotype was picked up many times. The chain couples TRBV6-1 to TRBJ2-7; D gene unclear. V was pared by 2 bases and J by 2 bases, with 7 bases between. CDR1 is MNHNS and CDR2 is SASEGT in the germline V gene. The CDR3 contains 13 residues. CDR3 loop: CASSEMHPYEQYF. The CDR3 nucleotides read TGTGCCAGCAGTGAAATGCACCCCTACGAGCAGTACTTC.

The CDR3 DNA follows: TGCGCCAGCACCCGGAGGGGGGATACTGAAGCTTTCTTT. It encodes CASTRRGDTEAFF. V is TRBV5-1 and J is TRBJ1-1; D is perhaps TRBD1 (6 bases). This CDR3 is built from 13 residues. Germline-derived CDR1 and CDR2 are SGHRS and YFSETQ. V was pared by 6 bases and J by 5 bases, with 14 bases between. Combining the CDR3 with reference TRBV5-1 and TRBJ1-1 gives the whole variable domain KAGVTQTPRYLIKTRGQQVTLSCSPISGHRSVSWYQQTPGQGLQFLFEYFSETQRNKGNFPGRFSGRQFSNSRSEMNVSTLELGDSALYLCASTRRGDTEAFFGQGTRLTVV.

This clonotype occurred a few times. The rearrangement uses TRBV20-1 and TRBJ2-3; tentative D call: TRBD2 (6 bases). The CDR3 contains 14 residues. Germline CDR1 reads DFQATT; CDR2 reads SNEGSKA (reference sequence). V lost 6 bases and J 1 base, leaving 14 bases between the germline ends. The CDR3 sequence: CSAGTPMGTDTQYF. The CDR3, as DNA: TGCAGTGCAGGGACTCCGATGGGCACAGATACGCAGTATTTT.

The DNA of the CDR3 is TGTGCCAGCAGTGAGGTGAATGAGCAGTTCTTC. It specifies CASSEVNEQFF. The V gene is TRBV2, the J gene TRBJ2-1; D call uncertain. This CDR3 is 11 amino acids long. The V and J ends lost 3 bases and 7 bases respectively, with 4 bases between them. CDR1 is SNHLY and CDR2 is FYNNEI in the germline V gene.

Many counts were recorded for this clonotype. The V and J genes are TRBV27 and TRBJ2-1, with TRBD1 matching over 7 bases. Germline loops: CDR1 MNHEY, CDR2 SMNVEV (reference sequence). The V and J ends lost 5 bases and 9 bases, in that order; junction bases with no gene match: 7. This CDR3 has 13 residues. The CDR3 sequence is CASSPVAGGEQFF. The DNA of the CDR3 is TGTGCCAGCAGTCCGGTAGCAGGGGGTGAGCAGTTCTTC.

This clonotype was seen repeatedly, ten times or more. The CDR3 DNA is TGTGCCAGCACCAAGGGCCAGAACGGTGAGCAGTTCTTC. Amino acid sequence: CASTKGQNGEQFF. The chain is built from TRBV27 and TRBJ2-1, with D unclear. Germline CDR1 and CDR2: MNHEY and SMNVEV (reference sequence). This CDR3 is 13 amino acids long. Trimming left V 7 bases short and J 9 bases short, with 16 bases between.

The chain couples TRBV20-1 to TRBJ1-2, with TRBD1 matching 7 bases. The CDR3 spans 13 residues. V was pared by 3 bases and J by 8 bases, with 9 bases of the junction left unmatched. In germline, CDR1 is DFQATT, CDR2 SNEGSKA (reference sequence). As DNA, the CDR3 is TGCAGTGCTAGTTCCGGGACAGCGAGGGGCTACACCTTC. This sequence encodes CSASSGTARGYTF.

This clonotype was seen many times. DNA of the CDR3: TGTGCCAGCAGAGGGTCTGGAGGCTACGAGCAGTACTTC. Its translation is CASRGSGGYEQYF. The chain is built from TRBV7-9 and TRBJ2-7, with D possibly matching TRBD2 (5 bases). The CDR3 totals 13 residues. Germline V gene sequence: CDR1 SEHNR, CDR2 FQNEAQ (reference sequence). With 6 bases removed from V and 3 bases from J, the gap between germline ends came to 12 bases. Drawing the rest from reference TRBV7-9 and TRBJ2-7, the complete variable domain is DTGVSQNPRHKITKRGQNVTFRCDPISEHNRLYWYRQTLGQGPEFLTYFQNEAQLEKSRLLSDRFSAERPKGSFSTLEIQRTEQGDSAMYLCASRGSGGYEQYFGPGTRLTVT.

This clonotype was seen repeatedly, ten times or more. The chain links TRBV4-3 to TRBJ2-5; D might be TRBD2 (5 bases). CDR1 and CDR2 from the germline V gene are LGHNA and YSLEER. CDR3 length: 14 residues. The germline V and J ends were trimmed by 0 bases and 5 bases, with 10 bases remaining between them. CDR3: CASSQDRDRETQYF. The CDR3 nucleotides are TGCGCCAGCAGCCAAGATCGGGATAGGGAGACCCAGTACTTC.

This clonotype appeared many times. The CDR3: CASSEYRLNQPQHF. DNA of the CDR3: TGTGCCAGCAGTGAATATAGGTTGAATCAGCCCCAGCATTTT. V gene TRBV6-1 combines with J gene TRBJ1-5; D is ambiguous. This CDR3 has 14 residues. V was pared by 2 bases and J by 4 bases, with 9 bases between. Germline CDR1 is MNHNS and CDR2 is SASEGT.

This clonotype was found many times. The V and J genes are TRBV20-1 and TRBJ1-3, with D unresolved. Trimming removed 3 bases from V and 0 bases from J, with 6 bases in between. Germline V lookup: CDR1 DFQATT, CDR2 SNEGSKA (reference sequence). The CDR3 totals 13 residues. CDR3 region: CSASEGSGNTIYF. The CDR3 nucleotides read TGCAGTGCTAGTGAAGGCTCTGGAAACACCATATATTTT.

This clonotype has a count of ten or more. The genes are TRBV10-1 and TRBJ2-3, with D possibly TRBD2 on 7 matching bases. Germline CDR1 WNHNN, CDR2 SYGVQD (reference sequence). Deletions cut 5 bases from V and 2 bases from J, with 11 bases between. This CDR3 spans 14 amino acids. This chain's CDR3 is CASSYGGPTDTQYF. Written as DNA, the CDR3 is TGCGCCAGCAGTTACGGGGGGCCCACAGATACGCAGTATTTT.